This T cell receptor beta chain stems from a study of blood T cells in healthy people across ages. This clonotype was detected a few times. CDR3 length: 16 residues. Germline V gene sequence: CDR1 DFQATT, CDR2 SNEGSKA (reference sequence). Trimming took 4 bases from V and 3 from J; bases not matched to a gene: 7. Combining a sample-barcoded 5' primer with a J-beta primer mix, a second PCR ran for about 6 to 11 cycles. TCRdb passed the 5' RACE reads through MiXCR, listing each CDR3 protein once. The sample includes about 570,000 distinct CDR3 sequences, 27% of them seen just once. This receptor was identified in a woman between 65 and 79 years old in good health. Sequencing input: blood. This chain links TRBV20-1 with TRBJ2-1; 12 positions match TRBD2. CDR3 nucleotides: TGCAGTGCTATACCTACGACTAGCGGGGGCTACAATGAGCAGTTCTTC. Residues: CSAIPTTSGGYNEQFF.